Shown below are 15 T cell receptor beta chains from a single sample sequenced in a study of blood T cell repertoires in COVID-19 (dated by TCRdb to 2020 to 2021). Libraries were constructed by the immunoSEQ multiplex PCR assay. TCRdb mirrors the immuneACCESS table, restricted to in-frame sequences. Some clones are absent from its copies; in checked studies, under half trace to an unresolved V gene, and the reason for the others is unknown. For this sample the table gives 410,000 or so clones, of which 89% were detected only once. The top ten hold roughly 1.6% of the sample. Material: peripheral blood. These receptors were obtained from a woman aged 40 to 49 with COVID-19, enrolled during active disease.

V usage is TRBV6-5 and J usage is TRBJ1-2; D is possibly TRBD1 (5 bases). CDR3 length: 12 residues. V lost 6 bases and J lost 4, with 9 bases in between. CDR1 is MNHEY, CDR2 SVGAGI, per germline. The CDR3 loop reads CASRGHSYGYTF. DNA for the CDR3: TGTGCCAGCAGGGGGCATAGCTATGGCTACACCTTC.

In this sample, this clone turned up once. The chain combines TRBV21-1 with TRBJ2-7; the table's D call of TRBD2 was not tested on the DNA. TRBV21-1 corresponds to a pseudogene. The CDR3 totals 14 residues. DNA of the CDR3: TGTGCCAGCAGCACCCGGGGGGCGAAGGACGAGCAGTACTTC. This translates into CASSTRGAKDEQYF.

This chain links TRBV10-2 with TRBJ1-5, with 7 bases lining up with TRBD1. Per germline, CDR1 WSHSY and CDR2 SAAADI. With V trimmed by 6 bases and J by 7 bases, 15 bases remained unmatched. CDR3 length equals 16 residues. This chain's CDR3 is CASRKQGSGSWQPQHF. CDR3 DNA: TGCGCCAGCAGGAAACAGGGGTCGGGGTCCTGGCAGCCCCAGCATTTT.

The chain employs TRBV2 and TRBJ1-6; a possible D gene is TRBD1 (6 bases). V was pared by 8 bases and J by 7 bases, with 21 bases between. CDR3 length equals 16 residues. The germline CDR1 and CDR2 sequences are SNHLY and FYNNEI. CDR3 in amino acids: CASLPGHIFGNSPLHF. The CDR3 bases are TGTGCCAGCCTACCGGGACATATTTTTGGGAATTCACCCCTCCACTTT.

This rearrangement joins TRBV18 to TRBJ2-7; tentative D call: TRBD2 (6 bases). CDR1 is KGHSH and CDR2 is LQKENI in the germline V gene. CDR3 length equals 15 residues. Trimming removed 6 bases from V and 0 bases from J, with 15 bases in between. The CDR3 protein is CASSPSGRDSYEQYF. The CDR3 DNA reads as TGTGCCAGCTCCCCAAGCGGGCGGGACTCCTACGAGCAGTACTTC.

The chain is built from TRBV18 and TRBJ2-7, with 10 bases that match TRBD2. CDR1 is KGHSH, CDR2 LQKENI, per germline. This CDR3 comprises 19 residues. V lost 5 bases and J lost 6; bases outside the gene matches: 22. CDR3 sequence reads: CASSSAMDLRASGRSEQYF. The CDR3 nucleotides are TGTGCCAGCTCATCAGCTATGGACTTAAGGGCTAGCGGGAGAAGCGAGCAGTACTTC. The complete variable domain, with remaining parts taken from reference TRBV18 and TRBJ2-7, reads NAGVMQNPRHLVRRRGQEARLRCSPMKGHSHVYWYRQLPEEGLKFMVYLQKENIIDESGMPKERFSAEFPKEGPSILRIQQVVRGDSAAYFCASSSAMDLRASGRSEQYFGPGTRLTVT.

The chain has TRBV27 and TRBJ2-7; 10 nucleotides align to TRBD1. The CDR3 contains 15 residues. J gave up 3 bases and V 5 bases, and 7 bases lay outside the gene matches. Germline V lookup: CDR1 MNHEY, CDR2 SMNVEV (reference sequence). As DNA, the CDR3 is TGTGCCAGCAGTCTACCGGGACAGGGGCTCTACGAGCAGTACTTC. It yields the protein CASSLPGQGLYEQYF.

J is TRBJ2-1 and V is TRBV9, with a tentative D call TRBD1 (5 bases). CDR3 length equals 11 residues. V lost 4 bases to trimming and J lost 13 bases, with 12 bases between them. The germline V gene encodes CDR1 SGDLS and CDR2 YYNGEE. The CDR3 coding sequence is TGTGCCAGCAGCCCTGACAGAAAACAGTTCTTC. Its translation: CASSPDRKQFF.

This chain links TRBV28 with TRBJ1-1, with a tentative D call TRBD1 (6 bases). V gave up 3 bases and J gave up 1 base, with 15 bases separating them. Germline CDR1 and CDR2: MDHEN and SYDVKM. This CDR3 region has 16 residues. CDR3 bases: TGTGCCAGCAGTTTCGCAGGGGCTGGGGGGAACACTGAAGCTTTCTTT. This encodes CASSFAGAGGNTEAFF.

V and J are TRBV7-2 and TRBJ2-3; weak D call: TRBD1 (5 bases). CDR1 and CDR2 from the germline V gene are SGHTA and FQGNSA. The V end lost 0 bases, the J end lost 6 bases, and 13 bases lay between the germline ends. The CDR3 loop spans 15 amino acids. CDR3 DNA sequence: TGTGCCAGCAGCTTAGCGGGGCTAATCAAGGATACGCAGTATTTT. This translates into CASSLAGLIKDTQYF.

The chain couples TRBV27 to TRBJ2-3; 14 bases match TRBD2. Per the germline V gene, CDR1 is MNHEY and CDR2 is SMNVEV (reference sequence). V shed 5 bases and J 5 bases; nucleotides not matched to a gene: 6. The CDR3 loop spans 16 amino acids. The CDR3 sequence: CASSPRLAGGQDTQYF. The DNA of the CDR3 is TGTGCCAGCAGTCCTCGACTAGCGGGAGGGCAAGATACGCAGTATTTT.

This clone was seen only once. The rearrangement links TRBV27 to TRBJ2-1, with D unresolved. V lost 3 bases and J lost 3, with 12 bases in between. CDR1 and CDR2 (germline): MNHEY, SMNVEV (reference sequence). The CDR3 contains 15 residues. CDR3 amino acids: CASSLSTSYYNEQFF. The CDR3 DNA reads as TGTGCCAGCAGTTTGTCGACAAGTTACTACAATGAGCAGTTCTTC.

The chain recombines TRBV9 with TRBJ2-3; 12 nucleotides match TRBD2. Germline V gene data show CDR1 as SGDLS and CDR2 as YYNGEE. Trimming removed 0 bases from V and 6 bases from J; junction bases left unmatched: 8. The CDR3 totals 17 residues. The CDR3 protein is CASSVDLAGGYPDTQYF. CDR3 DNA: TGTGCCAGCAGCGTAGACCTAGCGGGAGGGTACCCCGATACGCAGTATTTT.

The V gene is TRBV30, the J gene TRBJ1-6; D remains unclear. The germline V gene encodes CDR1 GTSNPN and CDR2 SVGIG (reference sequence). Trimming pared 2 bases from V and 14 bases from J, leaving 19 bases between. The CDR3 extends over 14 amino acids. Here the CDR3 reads CAWSPTNAGVALHF. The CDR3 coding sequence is TGTGCCTGGAGTCCCACCAACGCCGGGGTGGCCCTCCACTTT. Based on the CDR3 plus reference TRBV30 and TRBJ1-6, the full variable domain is SQTIHQWPATLVQPVGSPLSLECTVEGTSNPNLYWYRQAAGRGLQLLFYSVGIGQISSEVPQNLSASRPQDRQFILSSKKLLLSDSGFYLCAWSPTNAGVALHFGNGTRLTVT.

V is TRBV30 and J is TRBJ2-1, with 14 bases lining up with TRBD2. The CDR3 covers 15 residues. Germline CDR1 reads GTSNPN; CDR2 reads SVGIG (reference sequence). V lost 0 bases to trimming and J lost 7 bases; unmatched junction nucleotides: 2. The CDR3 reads CAWSVGTSGSNEQFF. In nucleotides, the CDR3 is TGTGCCTGGAGTGTAGGGACTAGCGGGAGTAATGAGCAGTTCTTC.